The entry that follows covers one TCR beta chain sequence. Profiled with immunoSEQ multiplex PCR; TCRdb holds only in-frame clones, not every one. The repertoire consists of about 120,000 clones, with 88% occurring once and the leading ten covering less than 3%. This entry belongs to a study of control samples from healthy donors and cancer patients. CDR3 length equals 15 residues. CDR1 MGHRA and CDR2 YSYEKL come from the germline V gene. V was shortened by 1 base and J by 2 bases, with 11 bases between the two germline ends. Sequencing was carried out using blood. J is TRBJ1-2 and V is TRBV4-1; TRBD1 is a possible D gene (5 bases). This clonotype was sampled from a woman aged 70-85 years in good health. The CDR3 DNA follows: TGCGCCAGCAGCCAAGGTCCCGGGGGAAACTATGGCTACACCTTC. Its protein product is CASSQGPGGNYGYTF.